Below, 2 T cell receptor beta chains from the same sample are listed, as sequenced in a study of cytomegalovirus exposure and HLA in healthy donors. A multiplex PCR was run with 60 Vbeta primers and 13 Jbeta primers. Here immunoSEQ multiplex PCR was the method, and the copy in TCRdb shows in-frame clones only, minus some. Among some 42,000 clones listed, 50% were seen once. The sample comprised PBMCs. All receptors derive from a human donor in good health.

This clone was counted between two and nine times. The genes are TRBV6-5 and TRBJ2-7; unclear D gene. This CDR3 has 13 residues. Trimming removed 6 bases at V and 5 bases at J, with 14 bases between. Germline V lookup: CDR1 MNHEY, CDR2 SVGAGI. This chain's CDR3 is CASREADAHEQYF. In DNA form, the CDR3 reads TGTGCCAGCAGAGAGGCAGACGCCCACGAGCAGTACTTC.

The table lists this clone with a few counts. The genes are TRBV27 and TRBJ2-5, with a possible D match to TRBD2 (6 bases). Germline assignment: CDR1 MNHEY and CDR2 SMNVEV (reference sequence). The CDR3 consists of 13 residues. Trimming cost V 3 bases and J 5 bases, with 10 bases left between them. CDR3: CASSLRGGETQYF. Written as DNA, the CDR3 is TGTGCCAGCAGTTTGCGGGGCGGGGAGACCCAGTACTTC.